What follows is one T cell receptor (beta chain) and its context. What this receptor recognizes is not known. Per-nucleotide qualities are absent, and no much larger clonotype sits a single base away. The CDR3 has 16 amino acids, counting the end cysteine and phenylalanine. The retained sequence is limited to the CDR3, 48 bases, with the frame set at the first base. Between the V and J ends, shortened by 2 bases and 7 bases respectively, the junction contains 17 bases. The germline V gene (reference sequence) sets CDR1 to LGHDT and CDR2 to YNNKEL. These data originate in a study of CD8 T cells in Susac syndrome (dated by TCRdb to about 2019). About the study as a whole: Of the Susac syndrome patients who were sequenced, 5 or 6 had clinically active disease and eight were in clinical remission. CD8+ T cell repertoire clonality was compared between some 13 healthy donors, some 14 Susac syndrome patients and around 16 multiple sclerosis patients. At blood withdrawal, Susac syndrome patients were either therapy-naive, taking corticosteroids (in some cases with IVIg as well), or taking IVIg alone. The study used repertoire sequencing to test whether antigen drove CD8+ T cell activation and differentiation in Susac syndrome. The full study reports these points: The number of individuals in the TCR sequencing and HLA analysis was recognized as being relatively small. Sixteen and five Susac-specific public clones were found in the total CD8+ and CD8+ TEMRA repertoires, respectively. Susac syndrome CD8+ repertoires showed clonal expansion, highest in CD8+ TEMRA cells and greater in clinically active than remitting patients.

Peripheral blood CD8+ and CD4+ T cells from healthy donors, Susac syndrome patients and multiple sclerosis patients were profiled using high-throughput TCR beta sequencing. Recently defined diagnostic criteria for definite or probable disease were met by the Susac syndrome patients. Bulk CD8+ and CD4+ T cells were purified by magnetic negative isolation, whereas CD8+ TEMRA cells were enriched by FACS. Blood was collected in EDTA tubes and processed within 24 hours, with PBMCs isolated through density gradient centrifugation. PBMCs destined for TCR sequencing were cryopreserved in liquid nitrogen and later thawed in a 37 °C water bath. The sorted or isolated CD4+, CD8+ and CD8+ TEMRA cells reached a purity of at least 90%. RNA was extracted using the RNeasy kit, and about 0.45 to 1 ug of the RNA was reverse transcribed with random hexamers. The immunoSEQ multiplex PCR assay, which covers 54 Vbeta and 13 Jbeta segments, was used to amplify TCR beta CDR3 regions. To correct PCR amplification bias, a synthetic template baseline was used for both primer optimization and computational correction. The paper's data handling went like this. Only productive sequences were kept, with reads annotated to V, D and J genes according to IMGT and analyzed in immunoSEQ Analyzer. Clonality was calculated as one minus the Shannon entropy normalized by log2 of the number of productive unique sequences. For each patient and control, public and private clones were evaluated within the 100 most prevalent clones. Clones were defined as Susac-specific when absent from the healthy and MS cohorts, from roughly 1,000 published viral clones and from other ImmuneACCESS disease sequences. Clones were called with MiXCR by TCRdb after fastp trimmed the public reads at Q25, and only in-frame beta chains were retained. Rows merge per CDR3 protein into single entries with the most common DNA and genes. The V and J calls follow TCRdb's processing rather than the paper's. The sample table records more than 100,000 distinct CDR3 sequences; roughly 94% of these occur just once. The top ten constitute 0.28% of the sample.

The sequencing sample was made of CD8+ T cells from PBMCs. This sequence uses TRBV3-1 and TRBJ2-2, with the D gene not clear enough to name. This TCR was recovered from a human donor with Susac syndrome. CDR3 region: CASSQSVTGPVGELFF. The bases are TGTGCCAGCAGCCAATCTGTGACCGGGCCGGTCGGGGAGCTGTTTTTT.